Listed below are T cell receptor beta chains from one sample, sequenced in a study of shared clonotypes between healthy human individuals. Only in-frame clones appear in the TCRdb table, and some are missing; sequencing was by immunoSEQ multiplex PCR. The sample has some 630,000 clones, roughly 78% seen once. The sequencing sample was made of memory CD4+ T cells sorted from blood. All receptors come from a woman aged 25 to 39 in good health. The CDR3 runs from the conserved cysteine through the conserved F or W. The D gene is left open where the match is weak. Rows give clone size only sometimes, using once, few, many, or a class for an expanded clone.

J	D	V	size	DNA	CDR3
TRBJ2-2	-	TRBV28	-	TGTGCCAGCAGTTTGCGGGGAAGGGTGACTAACGCCGGGGAGCTGTTTTTT	CASSLRGRVTNAGELFF
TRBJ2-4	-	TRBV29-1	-	TGCAGCGTTGGCGACCGGGACATTCAGTACTTC	CSVGDRDIQYF
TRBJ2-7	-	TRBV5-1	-	TGCGCCAGCAGCGACCCCGGGGCACTAGCCTACGAGCAGTACTTC	CASSDPGALAYEQYF
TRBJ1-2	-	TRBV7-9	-	TGTGCCAGCAGCTTAGAGTTCTATGGCTACACCTTC	CASSLEFYGYTF
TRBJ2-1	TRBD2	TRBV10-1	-	TGCGCCAGCAGTGTAACTAGCGGGAGGTCCTCGGAGGATGAGCAGTTCTTC	CASSVTSGRSSEDEQFF
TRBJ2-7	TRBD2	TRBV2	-	TGTGCCAGCAGAACCGGACTAGCGGGAGTGAGCGAGCAGTACTTC	CASRTGLAGVSEQYF
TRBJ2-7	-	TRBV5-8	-	TGTGCCAGCAGCTTGCCCAGAGGAAGAAGCTCCTACGAGCAGTACTTC	CASSLPRGRSSYEQYF
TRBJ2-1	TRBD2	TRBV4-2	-	TGTGCCAGCAGCCAAGACTTGGGTAGCGGGAGGGTTTTGAGCTACAATGAGCAGTTCTTC	CASSQDLGSGRVLSYNEQFF
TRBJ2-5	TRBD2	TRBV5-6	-	TGTGCCAGCAGCTCTCTAGCGGGCCAAGAGACCCAGTACTTC	CASSSLAGQETQYF
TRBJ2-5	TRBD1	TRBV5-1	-	TGCGCCAGTTTCGTTACAGGGGAAGAGACCCAGTACTTC	CASFVTGEETQYF
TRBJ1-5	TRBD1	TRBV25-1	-	TGTGCCAGCAGTGAAGGGAACAGGGGGGTTCAGCCCCAGCATTTT	CASSEGNRGVQPQHF
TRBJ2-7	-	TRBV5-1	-	TGCGCCAGCAGCTTGAATCTCGGGCGCGCCTACGAGCAGTACTTC	CASSLNLGRAYEQYF
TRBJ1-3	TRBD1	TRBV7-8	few	TGTGCCAGCAGCCACCGGGACAGGTTAACGTCTGGAAACACCATATATTTT	CASSHRDRLTSGNTIYF
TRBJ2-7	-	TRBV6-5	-	TGTGCCAGCAGTCCGCGACCATACGAGCAGTACTTC	CASSPRPYEQYF
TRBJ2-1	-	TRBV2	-	TGTGCCAGCAGACAGGCGGGGCCTTACAATGAGCAGTTCTTC	CASRQAGPYNEQFF
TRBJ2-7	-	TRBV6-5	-	TGTGCCAGCAGTTACTCGGGGGGCAGGAGATACGAGCAGTACTTC	CASSYSGGRRYEQYF
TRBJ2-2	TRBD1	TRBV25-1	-	TGTGCCAGCAGTGGCCAGGGGGCGGTCAACACCGGGGAGCTGTTTTTT	CASSGQGAVNTGELFF
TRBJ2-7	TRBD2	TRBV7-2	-	TGTGCCAGCAGCTTAGGACTAGCGGGAGGGACCTACGAGCAGTACTTC	CASSLGLAGGTYEQYF
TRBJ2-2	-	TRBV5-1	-	TGCGCCAGCAGCTTCACAGGCCCGAACACCGGGGAGCTGTTTTTT	CASSFTGPNTGELFF
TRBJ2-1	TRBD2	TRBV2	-	TGTGCCAGCAGTCGGGCCCCTAGCGGGGCATACAATGAGCAGTTCTTC	CASSRAPSGAYNEQFF
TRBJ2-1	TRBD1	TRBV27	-	TGTGCCAGCAGCCCAGGGGGGACAGGGGGCAATGAGCAGTTCTTC	CASSPGGTGGNEQFF
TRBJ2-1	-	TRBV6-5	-	TGTGCCAGCAGCCGACTTTTCGCTATTTCCAATGAGCAGTTCTTC	CASSRLFAISNEQFF
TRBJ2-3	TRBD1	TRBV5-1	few	TGCGCCAGCAGCTCGGGACAGGAGACAGATACGCAGTATTTT	CASSSGQETDTQYF
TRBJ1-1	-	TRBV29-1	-	TGCAGCGTTGAATACGGGAACACTGAAGCTTTCTTT	CSVEYGNTEAFF
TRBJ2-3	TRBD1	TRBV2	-	TGTGCCAGCAGTGGGACAGGTTTTGCGCAGTATTTT	CASSGTGFAQYF
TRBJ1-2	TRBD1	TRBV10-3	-	TGTGCCATCAGTCCGGGACAGAACAACTATGGCTACACCTTC	CAISPGQNNYGYTF
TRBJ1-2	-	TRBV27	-	TGTGCCAGCCGGGACCCTGGGCAGACCTATGGCTACACCTTC	CASRDPGQTYGYTF
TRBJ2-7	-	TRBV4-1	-	TGCGCCAGCAGCCCTGTTCTAGCAGGCATTTCCTACGAGCAGTACTTC	CASSPVLAGISYEQYF
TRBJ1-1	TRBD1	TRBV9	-	TGTGCCAGCAGCGCGATGGGACAGGGGAAGAACACTGAAGCTTTCTTT	CASSAMGQGKNTEAFF
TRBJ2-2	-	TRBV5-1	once	TGCGCCAGCAGCACCCCTCGGTCAGGGTGGAGGGCCGGGGAGCTGTTTTTT	CASSTPRSGWRAGELFF
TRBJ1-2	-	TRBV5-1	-	TGCGCCAGCAGCTTGGACAGCCGGCAGGGTGGCTACACCTTC	CASSLDSRQGGYTF
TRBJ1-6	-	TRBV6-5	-	TGTGCCAGCAGTCCCCGACAGATATCACCCCTCCACTTT	CASSPRQISPLHF
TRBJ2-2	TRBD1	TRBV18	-	TGTGCCAGCTCTCACGGACAGGCGAACACCGGGGAGCTGTTTTTT	CASSHGQANTGELFF
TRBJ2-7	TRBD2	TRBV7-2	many	TGTGCCAGCAGCCCCCGGGGGGGGAGTGCCTACTCCTACGAGCAGTACTTC	CASSPRGGSAYSYEQYF
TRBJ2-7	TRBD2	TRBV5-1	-	TGCGCCAGCAGCCGGGGGACTAGCGGGACGGGGAACTCCTACGAGCAGTACTTC	CASSRGTSGTGNSYEQYF
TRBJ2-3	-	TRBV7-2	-	TGTGCCAGCAGCTTAGTCCAGCGGCCCGGAGATACGCAGTATTTT	CASSLVQRPGDTQYF
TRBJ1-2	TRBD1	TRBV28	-	TGTGCCAGCAGTATACAGGGGATATATGGCTACACCTTC	CASSIQGIYGYTF
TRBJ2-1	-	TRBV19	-	TGTGCCAGTAGTATTTCGGACAGCAATACCTACAATGAGCAGTTCTTC	CASSISDSNTYNEQFF
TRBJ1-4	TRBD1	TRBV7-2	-	TGTGCCAGCAGCTTAGCGGGGACAGGAGGGGAAAAACTGTTTTTT	CASSLAGTGGEKLFF
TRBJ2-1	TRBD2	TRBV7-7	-	TGTGCCAGCAGCTTAGCGGGACTAGCGGGAGCAGATGAGCAGTTCTTC	CASSLAGLAGADEQFF
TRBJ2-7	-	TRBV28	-	TGTGCCAGCAGTGCAGTCCTCTGGGGCGTGACGGCCTACGAGCAGTACTTC	CASSAVLWGVTAYEQYF
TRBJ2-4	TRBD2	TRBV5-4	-	TGTGCCAGCAGCATGACTAGCGGGAGTGCAAACATTCAGTACTTC	CASSMTSGSANIQYF
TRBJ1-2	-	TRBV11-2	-	TGTGCCAGCAGCACGGCAGGCGCAGTTGGCTACACCTTC	CASSTAGAVGYTF
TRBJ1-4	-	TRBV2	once	TGTGCCAGCATTAAGGGGCCGGGTGAAAAACTGTTTTTT	CASIKGPGEKLFF